This is a list of T cell receptor beta chains from one sample in a study of cytomegalovirus exposure and HLA in healthy donors. Produced via immunoSEQ multiplex PCR; TCRdb's table is partial and in-frame only. Here the sample spans some 180,000 clones, more than 65% being singletons. Sequencing was carried out using PBMCs. The origin of the receptors is a young woman in good health and CMV-seronegative. The CDR3 runs from the conserved cysteine through the conserved F or W. Each record gives: CDR3 protein, CDR3 DNA, V gene, J gene, D gene, clone size. A D gene is named only where the DNA matches it firmly. Size tells how often a clone was seen (once, few, many) or the class of an expanded clone, and some rows leave it out.

CDR3: CASSSQGPSTDTQYF
DNA: TGTGCCAGCAGTTCTCAGGGCCCTAGCACAGATACGCAGTATTTT
V: TRBV27
J: TRBJ2-3
D: -
size: -

CDR3: CASSYDENEKLFF
DNA: TGTGCCAGCAGTTACGATGAGAATGAAAAACTGTTTTTT
V: TRBV6-5
J: TRBJ1-4
D: -
size: once

CDR3: CASKGGGQPQHF
DNA: TGTGCCAGTAAGGGGGGGGGACAGCCCCAGCATTTT
V: TRBV19
J: TRBJ1-5
D: -
size: -

CDR3: CASTIAVVNF
DNA: TGTGCCAGCACAATAGCCGTCGTAAACTTC
V: TRBV2
J: TRBJ2-5
D: -
size: few

CDR3: CASSPPNRGDEQFF
DNA: TGTGCCAGCAGCCCACCTAACAGGGGCGATGAGCAGTTCTTC
V: TRBV7-8
J: TRBJ2-1
D: TRBD1
size: -

CDR3: CASSWRGQGEGGEAFF
DNA: TGTGCCAGCAGTTGGAGGGGACAGGGCGAGGGAGGTGAAGCTTTCTTT
V: TRBV27
J: TRBJ1-1
D: TRBD1
size: -

CDR3: CASSQGASGGSYEQYF
DNA: TGTGCCAGCAGCCAAGGGGCTAGCGGGGGTTCCTACGAGCAGTACTTC
V: TRBV4-2
J: TRBJ2-7
D: TRBD2
size: once

CDR3: CATWEQGGYTF
DNA: TGTGCCACCTGGGAGCAAGGCGGCTACACCTTC
V: TRBV19
J: TRBJ1-2
D: -
size: once

CDR3: CASSGPGTRLEYLETQYF
DNA: TGCGCCAGCAGTGGCCCCGGGACTAGGTTAGAGTACCTCGAGACCCAGTACTTC
V: TRBV10-2
J: TRBJ2-5
D: TRBD2
size: -

CDR3: CASSGPGLAENTGELFF
DNA: TGTGCCAGCAGCGGCCCGGGACTAGCGGAAAACACCGGGGAGCTGTTTTTT
V: TRBV7-8
J: TRBJ2-2
D: TRBD2
size: -

CDR3: CASSPYGGSGGADTQYF
DNA: TGTGCCAGTAGTCCCTATGGGGGTAGCGGGGGAGCAGATACGCAGTATTTT
V: TRBV19
J: TRBJ2-3
D: TRBD2
size: once

CDR3: CASSPDRDYEQYF
DNA: TGTGCCAGCTCACCGGACAGGGACTACGAGCAGTACTTC
V: TRBV18
J: TRBJ2-7
D: TRBD1
size: -

CDR3: CASSFIGTGGGSPLHF
DNA: TGTGCCAGCAGCTTTATCGGGACAGGGGGAGGATCACCCCTCCACTTT
V: TRBV7-9
J: TRBJ1-6
D: TRBD1
size: -

CDR3: CASSSQQGSGYTF
DNA: TGTGCCAGCAGCTCTCAACAGGGGAGTGGCTACACCTTC
V: TRBV7-3
J: TRBJ1-2
D: TRBD1
size: -

CDR3: CATARQLSGNTIYF
DNA: TGTGCCACAGCACGACAGCTCTCTGGAAACACCATATATTTT
V: TRBV19
J: TRBJ1-3
D: -
size: -

CDR3: CASSEADSKNEQFF
DNA: TGTGCCAGCAGTGAGGCGGATTCGAAGAATGAGCAGTTCTTC
V: TRBV25-1
J: TRBJ2-1
D: -
size: -

CDR3: CASSYEGTYGYTF
DNA: TGTGCCAGCAGTTACGAGGGAACCTATGGCTACACCTTC
V: TRBV6-6
J: TRBJ1-2
D: -
size: -

CDR3: CASSPWTVSNTGELFF
DNA: TGTGCCAGCAGCCCCTGGACAGTGTCGAACACCGGGGAGCTGTTTTTT
V: TRBV7-3
J: TRBJ2-2
D: -
size: few

CDR3: CASSLMAGGNTEAFF
DNA: TGTGCCAGCAGCTTAATGGCGGGGGGAAACACTGAAGCTTTCTTT
V: TRBV7-3
J: TRBJ1-1
D: -
size: -